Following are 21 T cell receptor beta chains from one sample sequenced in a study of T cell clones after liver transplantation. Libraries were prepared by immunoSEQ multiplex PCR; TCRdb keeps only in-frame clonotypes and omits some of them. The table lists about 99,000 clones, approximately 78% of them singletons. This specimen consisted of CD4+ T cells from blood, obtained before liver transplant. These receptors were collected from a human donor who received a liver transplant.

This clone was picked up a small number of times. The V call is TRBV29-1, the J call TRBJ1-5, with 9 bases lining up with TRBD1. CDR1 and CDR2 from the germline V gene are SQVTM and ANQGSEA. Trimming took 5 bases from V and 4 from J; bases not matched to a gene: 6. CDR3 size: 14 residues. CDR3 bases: TGCAGCGTTTCCGGGGGACAGGGTAATCAGCCCCAGCATTTT. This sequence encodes CSVSGGQGNQPQHF.

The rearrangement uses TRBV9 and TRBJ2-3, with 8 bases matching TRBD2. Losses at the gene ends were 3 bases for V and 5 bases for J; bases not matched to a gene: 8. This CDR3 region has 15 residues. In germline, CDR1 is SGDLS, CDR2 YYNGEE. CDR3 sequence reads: CASSDSGGAGDTQYF. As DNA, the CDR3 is TGTGCCAGCAGCGATTCCGGGGGGGCCGGAGATACGCAGTATTTT.

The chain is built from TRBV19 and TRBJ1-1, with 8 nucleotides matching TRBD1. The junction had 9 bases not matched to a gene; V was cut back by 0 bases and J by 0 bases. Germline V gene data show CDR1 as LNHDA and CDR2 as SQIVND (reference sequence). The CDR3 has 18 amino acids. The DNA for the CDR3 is TGTGCCAGTAGTATAGATCGGCAGGGGGCCCTTCTGAACACTGAAGCTTTCTTT. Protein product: CASSIDRQGALLNTEAFF.

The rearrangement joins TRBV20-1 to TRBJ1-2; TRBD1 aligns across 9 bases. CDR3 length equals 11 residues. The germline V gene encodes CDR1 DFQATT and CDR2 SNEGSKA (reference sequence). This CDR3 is CNAGQGNGYTF. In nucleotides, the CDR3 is TGCAACGCGGGACAGGGCAATGGCTACACCTTC.

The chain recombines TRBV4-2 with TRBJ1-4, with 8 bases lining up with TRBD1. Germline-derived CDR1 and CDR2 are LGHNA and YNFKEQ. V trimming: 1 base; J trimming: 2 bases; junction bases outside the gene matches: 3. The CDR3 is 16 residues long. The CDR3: CASSQVSGGTNEKLFF. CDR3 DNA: TGTGCCAGCAGCCAAGTTTCAGGGGGCACTAATGAAAAACTGTTTTTT.

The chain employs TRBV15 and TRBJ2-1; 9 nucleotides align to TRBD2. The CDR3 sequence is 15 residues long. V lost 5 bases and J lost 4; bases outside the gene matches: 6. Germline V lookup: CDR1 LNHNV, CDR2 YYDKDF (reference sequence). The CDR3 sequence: CATSPRTSAYNEQFF. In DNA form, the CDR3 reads TGTGCCACCAGCCCCCGGACTAGCGCGTACAATGAGCAGTTCTTC. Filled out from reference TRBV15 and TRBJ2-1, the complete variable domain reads DAMVIQNPRYQVTQFGKPVTLSCSQTLNHNVMYWYQQKSSQAPKLLFHYYDKDFNNEADTPDNFQSRRPNTSFCFLDIRSPGLGDTAMYLCATSPRTSAYNEQFFGPGTRLTVL.

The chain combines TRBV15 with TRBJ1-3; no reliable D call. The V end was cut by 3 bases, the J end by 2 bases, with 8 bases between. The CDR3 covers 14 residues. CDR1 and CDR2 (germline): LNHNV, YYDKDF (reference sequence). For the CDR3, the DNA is TGTGCCACCAGCAGGAAGGGAACTGGAAACACCATATATTTT. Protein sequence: CATSRKGTGNTIYF.

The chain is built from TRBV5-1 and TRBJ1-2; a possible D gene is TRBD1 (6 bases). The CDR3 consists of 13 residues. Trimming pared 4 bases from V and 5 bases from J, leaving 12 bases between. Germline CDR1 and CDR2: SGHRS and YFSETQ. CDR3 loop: CASSPRTDYGYTF. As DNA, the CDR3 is TGCGCCAGCAGCCCAAGGACAGATTATGGCTACACCTTC.

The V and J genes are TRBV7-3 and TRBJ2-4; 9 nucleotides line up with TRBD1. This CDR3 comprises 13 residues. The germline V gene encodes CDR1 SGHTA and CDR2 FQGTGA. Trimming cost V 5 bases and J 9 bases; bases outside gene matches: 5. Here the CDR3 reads CASSRDREGIQYF. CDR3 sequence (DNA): TGTGCCAGCAGCCGGGACAGGGAAGGCATTCAGTACTTC.

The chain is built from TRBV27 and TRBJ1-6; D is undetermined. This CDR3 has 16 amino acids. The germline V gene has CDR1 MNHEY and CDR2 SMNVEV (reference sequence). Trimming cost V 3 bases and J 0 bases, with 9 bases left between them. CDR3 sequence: CASSFKWSSYNSPLHF. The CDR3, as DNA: TGTGCCAGCAGTTTCAAGTGGAGCTCCTATAATTCACCCCTCCACTTT.

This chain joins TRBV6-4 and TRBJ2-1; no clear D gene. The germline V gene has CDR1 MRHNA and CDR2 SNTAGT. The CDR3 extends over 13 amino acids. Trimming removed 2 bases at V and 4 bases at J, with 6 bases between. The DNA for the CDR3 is TGTGCCAGCAGTGACGGCCAGTACAATGAGCAGTTCTTC. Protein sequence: CASSDGQYNEQFF.

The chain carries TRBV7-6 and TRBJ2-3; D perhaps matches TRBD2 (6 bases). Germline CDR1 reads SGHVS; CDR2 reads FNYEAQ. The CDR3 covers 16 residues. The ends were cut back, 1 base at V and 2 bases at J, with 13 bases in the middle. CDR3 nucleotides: TGTGCCAGCAGCTTAGACGGAGGAGGGATCACAGATACGCAGTATTTT. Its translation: CASSLDGGGITDTQYF.

The CDR3 coding sequence is TGTGCCAGCAGTACGGACACAAATCAGCCCCAGCATTTT. Translating gives CASSTDTNQPQHF. The rearrangement joins TRBV7-9 to TRBJ1-5; possibly TRBD1 for D (5 bases). CDR1 and CDR2 from the germline V gene are SEHNR and FQNEAQ (reference sequence). The CDR3 covers 13 residues. Trimming stripped 6 bases from V and 4 bases from J, with 10 bases between.

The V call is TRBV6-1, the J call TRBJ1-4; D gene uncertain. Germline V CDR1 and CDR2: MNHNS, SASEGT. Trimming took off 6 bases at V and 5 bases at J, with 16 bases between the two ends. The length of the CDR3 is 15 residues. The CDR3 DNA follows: TGTGCCAGCAGGGGGAGAACAGACCTCAATGAAAAACTGTTTTTT. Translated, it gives CASRGRTDLNEKLFF.

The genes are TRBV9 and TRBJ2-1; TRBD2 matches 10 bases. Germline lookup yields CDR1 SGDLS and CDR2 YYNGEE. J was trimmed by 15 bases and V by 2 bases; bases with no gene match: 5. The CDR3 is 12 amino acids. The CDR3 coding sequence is TGTGCCAGCAGCGTCCTAGCGGGAGCGGGGTTCTTC. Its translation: CASSVLAGAGFF. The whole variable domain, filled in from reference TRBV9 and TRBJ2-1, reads DSGVTQTPKHLITATGQRVTLRCSPRSGDLSVYWYQQSLDQGLQFLIQYYNGEERAKGNILERFSAQQFPDLHSELNLSSLELGDSALYFCASSVLAGAGFFGPGTRLTVL.

The CDR3 nucleotides read TGTGCCGCACTTCAACCGCCGGGTAATGAGCAGTTCTTC. Translation: CAALQPPGNEQFF. The chain couples TRBV6-1 to TRBJ2-1, with unresolved D. The CDR3 covers 13 residues. Trimming stripped 11 bases from V and 7 bases from J, with 18 bases between. Germline CDR1 reads MNHNS; CDR2 reads SASEGT.

The CDR3: CSVEEGGDTGELFF. The CDR3 DNA sequence: TGCAGCGTTGAAGAAGGAGGCGACACCGGGGAGCTGTTTTTT. The rearrangement uses TRBV29-1 and TRBJ2-2; a possible D gene is TRBD2 (5 bases). Trimming removed 0 bases from V and 3 bases from J, with 8 bases in between. CDR1 is SQVTM and CDR2 is ANQGSEA in the germline V gene. CDR3 length: 14 residues.

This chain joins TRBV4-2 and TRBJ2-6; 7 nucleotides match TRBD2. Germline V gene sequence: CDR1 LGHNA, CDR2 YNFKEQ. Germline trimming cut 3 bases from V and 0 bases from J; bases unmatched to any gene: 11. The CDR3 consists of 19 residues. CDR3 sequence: CASSHRGEAGPSGANVLTF. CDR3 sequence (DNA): TGTGCCAGCAGCCACCGAGGTGAAGCGGGGCCCTCTGGGGCCAACGTCCTGACTTTC.

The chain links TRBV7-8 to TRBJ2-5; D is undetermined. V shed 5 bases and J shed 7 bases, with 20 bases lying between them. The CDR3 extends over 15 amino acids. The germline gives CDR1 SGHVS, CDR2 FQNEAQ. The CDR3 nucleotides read TGTGCCAGCAGCCCCCAACGAATTTCTTATGCGACCCAGTACTTC. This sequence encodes CASSPQRISYATQYF.

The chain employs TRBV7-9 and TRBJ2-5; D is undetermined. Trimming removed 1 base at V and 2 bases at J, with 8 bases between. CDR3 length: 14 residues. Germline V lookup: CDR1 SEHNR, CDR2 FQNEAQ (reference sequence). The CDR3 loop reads CASSLGAGQETQYF. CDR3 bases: TGTGCCAGCAGCTTAGGGGCAGGTCAAGAGACCCAGTACTTC.

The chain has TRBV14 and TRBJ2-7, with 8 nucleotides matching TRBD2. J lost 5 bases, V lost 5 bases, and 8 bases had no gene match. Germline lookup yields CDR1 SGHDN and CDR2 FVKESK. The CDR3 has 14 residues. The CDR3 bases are TGTGCCAGCAGCGCGGGAGGACTAGTAAACGAGCAGTACTTC. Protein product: CASSAGGLVNEQYF.